The rows below give T cell receptor beta chains drawn from one sample of a study of blood T cell repertoires in COVID-19. Sequencing was performed with immunoSEQ multiplex PCR; in TCRdb, only in-frame clones are kept and a portion is missing. The sample has 450,000 or so clones, 85% to 90% seen once. Sequenced material: peripheral blood. All receptors come from a man younger than 35 with COVID-19, enrolled during active disease. Both conserved end residues are part of each CDR3. Each record gives: D gene, J gene, V gene, clone size, CDR3 DNA, CDR3 protein. The D gene is left open where the match is weak. Expanded clones are given a class, and other clones once, few, many or no size at all.

TRBD2 | TRBJ2-3 | TRBV7-9 | . | TGTGCCAGCAGCTTAGACGGACTAGCAGGGGATACGCAGTATTTT | CASSLDGLAGDTQYF
. | TRBJ2-3 | TRBV19 | . | TGTGCCAGTAATAGGTGGGAGGAAGGCACAGATACGCAGTATTTT | CASNRWEEGTDTQYF
. | TRBJ2-5 | TRBV18 | . | TGTGCCAGCTCACCAGGGACTGAGGCGGAGACCCAGTACTTC | CASSPGTEAETQYF
. | TRBJ1-2 | TRBV6-5 | . | TGTGCCAGCAGTTCCAGGGCAAGGAAGGGCTACACCTTC | CASSSRARKGYTF
. | TRBJ2-1 | TRBV5-1 | . | TGCGCCAGCAGCTTGGTCTGGACTAGGGAGGACAGCGCGCAGTTCTTC | CASSLVWTREDSAQFF
. | TRBJ1-1 | TRBV14 | . | TGTGCCAGCAGGACAGCGAACACTGAAGCTTTCTTT | CASRTANTEAFF
. | TRBJ1-2 | TRBV6-5 | . | TGTGCCAGCAGTTACTCGGGGGCCGGGGGCTACACCTTC | CASSYSGAGGYTF
TRBD1 | TRBJ1-6 | TRBV27 | . | TGTGCCAGCAGTTTAAGGACAGGGGATTCACCCCTCCACTTT | CASSLRTGDSPLHF
. | TRBJ1-1 | TRBV13 | . | TGTGCCAGCAGCTTAGATGGGGTGGAGGGTTTCTTT | CASSLDGVEGFF
. | TRBJ2-2 | TRBV3-1/TRBV3-2 | . | TGTGCCAGCCTATACTCAGGGAAGAACACCGGGGAGCTGTTTTTT | CASLYSGKNTGELFF
. | TRBJ2-1 | TRBV5-6 | . | TGTGCCAGCAGCCCAAGGAGGGGGGGCAATGAGCAGTTCTTC | CASSPRRGGNEQFF
TRBD1 | TRBJ1-3 | TRBV24-1 | few | TGTGCCACCAGTGATTCGAGGACAGGGAAAGGAGGAAACACCATATATTTT | CATSDSRTGKGGNTIYF
. | TRBJ2-1 | TRBV6-5 | . | TGTGCCAGCAGCACGGGGATTAGCTCCTACAATGAGCAGTTCTTC | CASSTGISSYNEQFF